Sequencing of this T cell receptor (beta chain) was carried out in a study of beta chain features in type 1 diabetes (dated 2018 in TCRdb). General notes on the study: Patients and healthy donors did not differ in mean age, gender distribution, total cell number or subset yield. The study compared TCRB repertoires of sorted circulating CD4+ T cell subsets between recently diagnosed type 1 diabetes patients and matched healthy donors. A total of under 120,000,000 sorted cells were examined across all samples, and RNA yield correlated strongly with the number of cells per subset. Whereas all 30 or so donors provided naive and central memory subsets, regulatory and stem cell-like memory subsets were isolated from just 8 patients and about eight healthy donors. The research as a whole found: Shorter templates might be favored by PCR, yet because patient and control samples were amplified and corrected together, any such skew would affect both groups equally. Because cDNA was sequenced instead of genomic DNA, highly expressing activated cells could be over-represented, though the groups showed no difference in activation or CD3 levels. Naive, central memory and regulatory TCRB repertoires appeared more similar among patients than among healthy donors. In all four CD4+ subsets, TCRB CDR3 length was moderately but significantly shorter in type 1 diabetes patients. Because the HLA sub-analyses included only small numbers of individuals, any influence of HLA type on TCRB rearrangement was left unresolved. Fewer insertions and more nucleotide deletions at VDJ recombination sites were observed in patients with type 1 diabetes, implying thymic rearrangement abnormalities.

From each donor, a single peripheral blood sample of around 0.12 L on average was drawn into heparinised tubes. Using a panel that included CD45RO, CCR7, CD25, CD127, CD95 and CD27, naive, central memory, regulatory and stem cell-like memory CD4+ T cells were sorted on a BD FACSAria II. Purity was above 95% for every sorted population. PBMCs were separated immediately by Lymphoprep density gradient centrifugation and were stained directly, without being cultured. So that batch effects would be minimized, each experiment stained and sorted samples in pairs, pairing one healthy donor with one patient. This clone appeared a few times. What antigen it recognizes has not been identified. One base away there is no much larger clone; base qualities are not given. All of the isolated RNA was reverse transcribed with the High Capacity cDNA Reverse Transcription Kit, so expressed TCRB transcripts were sequenced. Deep immunoSEQ sequencing was applied to naive, central memory and regulatory T cell samples, giving an average of about 3.57 million total reads per sample. Sorted cells were lysed in RLT buffer, and RNA was extracted using DNase-treated RNeasy Micro or Mini kits according to cell number. To prevent cross-contamination, every cell subset was processed on its own, while patient and healthy donor samples were processed together. The immunoSEQ multiplex PCR was used to amplify TCRB sequences from cDNA, yielding 87-bp fragments that span the CDR3 region. The amplicons were sequenced using the Illumina HiSeq platform. Regarding the original processing steps: Synthetic template baselines were used to correct PCR bias computationally, reads within Hamming distance 2 were collapsed, and singletons that could not be merged were discarded. Reads were aligned against IMGT so that V, D and J genes, CDR3 length and insertions or deletions at six rearrangement sites could be assigned. Within each subset, clonotype counts were normalized to sorted cell number, and only after that were true diversity and Gini coefficients computed with the tcR R package. The overlap coefficient, calculated on TCRB nucleotide sequences, was used to measure repertoire sharing. Out-of-frame TCRB sequences from naive cells were analyzed to stand in for the pre-selection repertoire. Not all clones reach the TCRdb copy of this immuneACCESS table, which keeps in-frame sequences only. Checked studies attribute under half of the gap to unresolved V genes and leave the rest unexplained. The V and J calls and clone size come from that table; D and trimming were worked out from the DNA. For this sample the table gives 500,000 to 800,000 clones, of which over 10% were detected only once. The ten largest clones add up to 0.095% to 0.15% of the sample.

Trimming takes 3 bases from V and 12 bases from J, and the germline ends sit 14 bases apart. In the germline V gene (reference sequence), CDR1 corresponds to DFQATT and CDR2 to SNEGSKA. The CDR3 goes from the cysteine to the phenylalanine over 11 residues. Only CDR3 DNA is held: 33 bases, read in frame from base 1. Rearrangement joined TRBV20-1 to TRBJ2-5, and possibly TRBD2, on 6 matching bases. The receptor was isolated from a man in his thirties or forties with type 1 diabetes. The sequenced material came from naive CD4+ T cells from blood. Interpreted using the paper, the cell subset or site label stands for: true naive CD4+ T cells. The nucleotide sequence reads as follows: TGCAGTGCTAGGGGGGGAATAGCTGAGTACTTC. Its translation is CSARGGIAEYF.